These T cell receptor beta chains were read from a single sample in a study of cytotoxic CD8 clonotypes in ibrutinib-treated CLL. The protocol was immunoSEQ multiplex PCR, while the TCRdb copy is restricted to in-frame clones and leaves out a portion. The sample has about 200,000 clones, approximately 79% seen once. The source material was PBMCs, sampled after 12 months of ibrutinib treatment. These receptors were obtained from a human donor with chronic lymphocytic leukemia. Both conserved end residues are part of each CDR3. The order of the fields is D gene, J gene, V gene, clone size, CDR3 DNA, CDR3 protein. D genes are given only for firm matches. Only some rows state a clone size, as once, few, many or a class for expanded clones.

- TRBJ2-1 TRBV7-9 - TGTGCCAGCAGCCACCCCCTTAGCGGTCAAAGTCAATCCTACAATGAGCAGTTCTTC CASSHPLSGQSQSYNEQFF
- TRBJ2-6 TRBV6-1 - TGTGCCAGCGGCCCCTCTGGGGCCAACGTCCTGACTTTC CASGPSGANVLTF
TRBD1 TRBJ1-2 TRBV29-1 - TGCAGCGGCGCGGGACAGGGCTATGGCTACACCTTC CSGAGQGYGYTF
- TRBJ2-7 TRBV2 - TGTGCCAGCAGTGCAACAGGTTCGGGCTCCTACGAGCAGTACTTC CASSATGSGSYEQYF
- TRBJ2-1 TRBV7-3 - TGTGCCAGCAGCTTAACGGCGGGGCTCAATGAGCAGTTCTTC CASSLTAGLNEQFF
- TRBJ1-3 TRBV7-9 once TGTGCCAGCACCGAAAACCTCGAACTCGCTGGAAACACCATATATTTT CASTENLELAGNTIYF
- TRBJ2-7 TRBV5-6 - TGTGCCAGCAGCCCTACCACGACACGGAACTCCTACGAGCAGTACTTC CASSPTTTRNSYEQYF
- TRBJ1-1 TRBV18 - TGTGCCAGCTCACAAGACCAGAACACTGAAGCTTTCTTT CASSQDQNTEAFF
TRBD1 TRBJ2-7 TRBV28 - TGTGCCAGCAGGCCCGGGACAGGGGGCCTCGAGCAGTACTTC CASRPGTGGLEQYF
TRBD2 TRBJ2-5 TRBV6-4 many TGTGCCAGCAGTGAGGGGACTAGCGGGCAAGAGACCCAGTACTTC CASSEGTSGQETQYF
- TRBJ1-2 TRBV11-2 - TGTGCCAGCAGCCCCACTCCCCGGCGGAGTAAAAACTATGGCTACACCTTC CASSPTPRRSKNYGYTF
- TRBJ2-7 TRBV10-3 - TGTGCCATCAGTGAGAGGGGGATCGGCCACGAGCAGTACTTC CAISERGIGHEQYF
- TRBJ1-1 TRBV6-5 - - CASSLFGAGTNTEAFF
TRBD1 TRBJ1-5 TRBV25-1 few TGTGCCAGCAGTGAAGACAGGGAAGATCAGCCCCAGCATTTT CASSEDREDQPQHF
TRBD1 TRBJ1-2 TRBV28 - TGTGCCAGCAGCCCCGGGACAGGGTATGGCTACACCTTC CASSPGTGYGYTF
- TRBJ2-5 TRBV27 - TGTGCCGGCAGTTTATCTGGGTCACGGGAGACCCAGTACTTC CAGSLSGSRETQYF
- TRBJ2-7 TRBV5-1 few TGCGCCAGCAGCTTGGGTTCCGTTGGTCGCTACGAGCAGTACTTC CASSLGSVGRYEQYF
- TRBJ1-3 TRBV2 - TGTGCCAGCAGTACCCCCTGGGGGGGGATGAACACCATATATTTT CASSTPWGGMNTIYF
- TRBJ1-1 TRBV6-1 - TGTGCCAGCAGTGAAGGGGCAGGGATATTGAACACTGAAGCTTTCTTT CASSEGAGILNTEAFF
- TRBJ2-3 TRBV29-1 - TGCAGCGTTCTGAGCACAGATACGCAGTATTTT CSVLSTDTQYF
- TRBJ2-7 TRBV20-1 - TGCAGTGCCCCGGACTCCTACGAGCAGTACTTC CSAPDSYEQYF
- TRBJ2-7 TRBV20-1 once TGCAGTGCTAGCACTCAGGAGCAGTACTTC CSASTQEQYF
- TRBJ1-1 TRBV7-9 - TGTGCCAGCAGCGCCTCGAGGAAGGCTGAAGCTTTCTTT CASSASRKAEAFF
TRBD1 TRBJ1-1 TRBV4-1 - TGCGCCAGCAGCCAACTGGTGACAGGGATTACAGAAGCTTTCTTT CASSQLVTGITEAFF
- TRBJ2-3 TRBV6-1 few TGTGCCAGCAGTGAAGCAGAGGGAAGCCAGAGTACGCAGTATTTT CASSEAEGSQSTQYF
- TRBJ2-1 TRBV23-1 - TGCGCCAGCAGACAGGGCCCTCGGGAGTGTGAGCAGTTCTTC CASRQGPRECEQFF
- TRBJ1-5 TRBV7-2 once TGTGCCAGCAGCACGCGGGGGGATCAGCCCCAGCATTTT CASSTRGDQPQHF
- TRBJ2-6 TRBV6-6 - TGTGCCAGCAGTTACTCGAGAGGGGTTGGGGCCAACGTCCTGACTTTC CASSYSRGVGANVLTF
- TRBJ1-1 TRBV19 - TGTGCCAGTAGTATAGACGGGGGCACAGCTTTCTTT CASSIDGGTAFF
TRBD2 TRBJ2-3 TRBV5-1 few TGCGCCAGCAGCTGGGGGGGTCGGGGGACCACAGATACGCAGTATTTT CASSWGGRGTTDTQYF
- TRBJ2-7 TRBV28 - TGTGCCAGCAGTAGTAGCAGTCGGGGGCAGCCCTCCTACGAGCAGTACTTC CASSSSSRGQPSYEQYF
TRBD2 TRBJ2-3 TRBV13 - TGTGCCAGCAGCGTCGGACTAGCGGGACAGAGAGATACGCAGTATTTT CASSVGLAGQRDTQYF
- TRBJ2-7 TRBV30 few TGTGCCTGGAGCAAACAGGGTTACGAGCAGTACTTC CAWSKQGYEQYF
- TRBJ2-7 TRBV28 - TGTGCCAGCAGTTTACGTCCCGGGGCCGGCTACGAGCAGTACTTC CASSLRPGAGYEQYF
- TRBJ2-1 TRBV19 - TGTGCCAGTAGTCCTTCCAACGGGGGCCACAATGAGCAGTTCTTC CASSPSNGGHNEQFF
- TRBJ1-2 TRBV7-9 - TGTGCCAGCAGCCGCGAGCCGGGGGGCTATGGCTACACCTTC CASSREPGGYGYTF
TRBD2 TRBJ2-7 TRBV2 - TGTGCCAGCAGTGGGGGTAGCGGGAGGGCCTCCTACGAGCAGTACTTC CASSGGSGRASYEQYF
TRBD1 TRBJ2-1 TRBV11-3 - TGTGCCAGCACCCTAGGACAGGGCTCCTACAATGAGCAGTTCTTC CASTLGQGSYNEQFF
TRBD1 TRBJ2-1 TRBV5-1 - TGCGCCAGCAGACCTACCCCGGGACAGGGATACAATGAGCAGTTCTTC CASRPTPGQGYNEQFF
- TRBJ1-2 TRBV25-1 - TGTGCCAGCAGTGAGGGGGTCAGCCCAGGCTATGGCTACACCTTC CASSEGVSPGYGYTF